These 27 T cell receptor beta chains were sequenced from one sample in a study of pediatric ulcerative colitis. Using immunoSEQ multiplex PCR, the repertoire was profiled, and TCRdb retains in-frame clones only, with some absent. In the table there are tens of thousands of clones, 75% to 90% of which are singletons. What was sequenced was blood. These receptors originate from a boy younger than 18 who was a control in a study of pediatric ulcerative colitis.

J is TRBJ2-3 and V is TRBV5-1; D is unclear. Germline V gene sequence: CDR1 SGHRS, CDR2 YFSETQ. Trimming pared 1 base from V and 5 bases from J, leaving 5 bases between. This CDR3 is 12 amino acids long. The CDR3 nucleotides read TGCGCCAGCAGCTTGAGTTTAGATACGCAGTATTTT. This translates into CASSLSLDTQYF.

The J gene is TRBJ1-5, the V gene TRBV25-1, with 7 bases fitting TRBD1. CDR3 length: 13 amino acids. V was clipped by 7 bases and J by 4 bases; unmatched bases: 4. The germline gives CDR1 MGHDK, CDR2 SYGVNS. The CDR3 here is CASTNRGNQPQHF. CDR3 sequence (DNA): TGTGCCAGCACTAACAGGGGAAATCAGCCCCAGCATTTT.

This chain connects TRBV28 to TRBJ2-3; 7 positions match TRBD1. The CDR3 consists of 14 residues. The germline V gene has CDR1 MDHEN and CDR2 SYDVKM. Trimming took 6 bases from V and 1 from J; bases not matched to a gene: 4. CDR3 bases: TGTGCCAGCAGCCTCGGACAGGGCACAGATACGCAGTATTTT. Translating gives CASSLGQGTDTQYF.

The count of this clone is one. This chain links TRBV19 with TRBJ1-3; D is ambiguous. Trimming took off 4 bases at V and 2 bases at J, with 6 bases between the two ends. CDR1 LNHDA and CDR2 SQIVND come from the germline V gene (reference sequence). The CDR3 runs 13 residues. CDR3 bases: TGTGCCAGTAGTACTTCCGCTGGAAACACCATATATTTT. Amino acids: CASSTSAGNTIYF.

This sequence joins TRBV5-4 and TRBJ2-3; 7 positions match TRBD2. Germline values: CDR1 SGHNT, CDR2 YYREEE (reference sequence). The length of the CDR3 is 16 residues. Germline trimming cut 1 base from V and 5 bases from J; bases unmatched to any gene: 10. The CDR3 DNA is TGTGCCAGCAGCTTGAAAGGGAGGGAGAAAGGAGATACGCAGTATTTT. Amino acid sequence: CASSLKGREKGDTQYF.

The chain is built from TRBV2 and TRBJ2-7, with 7 bases fitting TRBD1. This CDR3 is built from 13 residues. Germline values: CDR1 SNHLY, CDR2 FYNNEI. V shed 9 bases, J shed 7 bases, and the junction held 12 bases outside the gene matches. In DNA form, the CDR3 reads TGTGCCAGTTATGACAGGGTCGACGGGGAGCAGTACTTC. Residues: CASYDRVDGEQYF.

The V call is TRBV25-1, the J call TRBJ1-2, with D maybe TRBD1 (6 bases). CDR1 and CDR2 from the germline V gene are MGHDK and SYGVNS. The CDR3 is made up of 13 amino acids. V lost 2 bases and J 4 bases, leaving 8 bases between the germline ends. The CDR3 here is CASSEGGSYGYTF. The CDR3 DNA reads TGTGCCAGCAGTGAAGGGGGCAGCTATGGCTACACCTTC.

The V and J genes are TRBV7-2 and TRBJ2-3; no reliable D call. This CDR3 spans 14 amino acids. V lost 2 bases and J lost 2, with 8 bases in between. CDR1 is SGHTA, CDR2 FQGNSA, per germline. The CDR3 reads CASSLTQITDTQYF. The CDR3 DNA sequence: TGTGCCAGCAGCTTAACACAGATCACAGATACGCAGTATTTT.

This sequence joins TRBV28 and TRBJ1-4; 12 nucleotides line up with TRBD1. There are 18 residues in the CDR3. Germline CDR1 reads MDHEN; CDR2 reads SYDVKM. V trimming: 8 bases; J trimming: 8 bases; junction bases outside the gene matches: 18. The CDR3 loop is CASSQVGTGGFVNEKLFF. DNA for the CDR3: TGTGCCAGCTCCCAAGTAGGGACAGGGGGCTTTGTTAACGAAAAACTGTTTTTT. The whole variable domain, filled in from reference TRBV28 and TRBJ1-4, reads DVKVTQSSRYLVKRTGEKVFLECVQDMDHENMFWYRQDPGLGLRLIYFSYDVKMKEKGDIPEGYSVSREKKERFSLILESASTNQTSMYLCASSQVGTGGFVNEKLFFGSGTQLSVL.

The rearrangement joins TRBV7-2 to TRBJ2-7; a weak D match, TRBD2 (6 bases). The V end was cut by 1 base, the J end by 3 bases, with 22 bases between. Germline CDR1 is SGHTA and CDR2 is FQGNSA. The CDR3 has 18 residues. CDR3 coding DNA: TGTGCCAGCAGCTTAGTTTGGGGGTTTAACAGGAGGGGCTACGAGCAGTACTTC. It is translated as CASSLVWGFNRRGYEQYF.

The chain combines TRBV7-2 with TRBJ2-7; 11 bases match TRBD1. The CDR3 is 14 amino acids. V was clipped by 4 bases and J by 5 bases; unmatched bases: 4. Germline CDR1 is SGHTA and CDR2 is FQGNSA. For the CDR3, the DNA is TGTGCCAGCAGCTCCGGACAGGGGGCGAACGAGCAGTACTTC. Translating gives CASSSGQGANEQYF.

The V call is TRBV5-4, the J call TRBJ2-1, with 7 bases identical to TRBD2. In germline, CDR1 is SGHNT, CDR2 YYREEE (reference sequence). V lost 3 bases and J lost 5; bases outside the gene matches: 14. The CDR3 loop spans 17 amino acids. The CDR3, as DNA: TGTGCCAGCAGCTCGAAGGCCGGGGGGTCCCTAAACAATGAGCAGTTCTTC. Its protein product is CASSSKAGGSLNNEQFF.

The rearrangement joins TRBV29-1 to TRBJ2-7; 10 positions agree with TRBD1. This CDR3 comprises 14 residues. Per the germline V gene, CDR1 is SQVTM and CDR2 is ANQGSEA. Trimming cost V 5 bases and J 4 bases; bases outside gene matches: 8. CDR3 sequence (DNA): TGCAGCGTTTTCACCGGACAGGGGGGGTACGAGCAGTACTTC. As protein: CSVFTGQGGYEQYF.

V and J are TRBV18 and TRBJ1-4, with D unresolved. The V end was cut by 3 bases, the J end by 3 bases, with 11 bases between. CDR1 and CDR2 from the germline V gene are KGHSH and LQKENI. The CDR3 consists of 15 residues. The CDR3 here is CASSPHQEANEKLFF. In DNA form, the CDR3 reads TGTGCCAGCTCACCGCACCAAGAGGCTAATGAAAAACTGTTTTTT. The full variable domain, in which reference TRBV18 and TRBJ1-4 provide the parts outside the CDR3, is NAGVMQNPRHLVRRRGQEARLRCSPMKGHSHVYWYRQLPEEGLKFMVYLQKENIIDESGMPKERFSAEFPKEGPSILRIQQVVRGDSAAYFCASSPHQEANEKLFFGSGTQLSVL.

This chain connects TRBV7-2 to TRBJ1-1; the D is unclear. This CDR3 is built from 18 residues. Germline assignment: CDR1 SGHTA and CDR2 FQGNSA. V lost 1 base, J lost 0 bases, and 18 bases lay in between. DNA for the CDR3: TGTGCCAGCAGCTTAGGAGGAAGCCTTGGGGTGTTGAACACTGAAGCTTTCTTT. It translates to CASSLGGSLGVLNTEAFF.

CDR3: CASSLRGVSSDTQYF. The DNA of the CDR3 is TGTGCCAGCAGTTTACGAGGGGTCTCTTCAGATACGCAGTATTTT. V usage is TRBV27 and J usage is TRBJ2-3; D is possibly TRBD1 or TRBD2 (5 bases each). Germline CDR1 reads MNHEY; CDR2 reads SMNVEV (reference sequence). This CDR3 region has 15 residues. The germline V and J ends were trimmed by 2 bases and 4 bases, with 13 bases remaining between them.

This clone has just a few counts. The chain joins TRBV11-2 to TRBJ1-1; 7 bases are shared with TRBD1. CDR1 and CDR2 from the germline V gene are SGHAT and FQNNGV. CDR3 size: 13 residues. V was pared by 5 bases and J by 4 bases, with 4 bases of the junction left unmatched. The CDR3 sequence is CASSRGQATEAFF. In nucleotides, the CDR3 is TGTGCCAGCAGCCGAGGACAGGCCACTGAAGCTTTCTTT. Drawing the rest from reference TRBV11-2 and TRBJ1-1, the complete variable domain is EAGVAQSPRYKIIEKRQSVAFWCNPISGHATLYWYQQILGQGPKLLIQFQNNGVVDDSQLPKDRFSAERLKGVDSTLKIQPAKLEDSAVYLCASSRGQATEAFFGQGTRLTVV.

This clone has a single count. This sequence joins TRBV6-1 and TRBJ2-1, with D possibly being TRBD1 or TRBD2 (5 bases each). Germline lookup yields CDR1 MNHNS and CDR2 SASEGT. The germline V and J ends were trimmed by 6 bases and 2 bases, with 8 bases remaining between them. This CDR3 has 13 amino acids. The CDR3: CASRGVPYNEQFF. CDR3 sequence (DNA): TGTGCCAGCAGGGGGGTACCCTACAATGAGCAGTTCTTC.

The chain uses TRBV6-1 and TRBJ1-3; D is ambiguous. The germline gives CDR1 MNHNS, CDR2 SASEGT. This CDR3 contains 11 residues. The ends were cut back, 8 bases at V and 2 bases at J, with 4 bases in the middle. CDR3 in amino acids: CASGAGNTIYF. CDR3 DNA: TGTGCCAGCGGCGCTGGAAACACCATATATTTT.

The rearrangement joins TRBV27 to TRBJ2-1; TRBD1 matches at 11 bases. Germline V CDR1 and CDR2: MNHEY, SMNVEV (reference sequence). The junction had 8 bases not matched to a gene; V was cut back by 5 bases and J by 8 bases. This CDR3 has 15 residues. The chain's CDR3 is CASSTRTGGRDEQFF. CDR3 in DNA: TGTGCCAGCAGTACTCGGACAGGGGGCAGAGATGAGCAGTTCTTC.

The J gene is TRBJ2-1, the V gene TRBV6-5; 7 bases agree with TRBD2. Germline V gene data show CDR1 as MNHEY and CDR2 as SVGAGI. The CDR3 extends over 15 amino acids. Trimming took 0 bases from V and 4 from J; bases not matched to a gene: 3. The CDR3 DNA reads as TGTGCCAGCAGTTACTCTGGGGGAGGGTACAATGAGCAGTTCTTC. It is translated as CASSYSGGGYNEQFF.

The chain uses TRBV7-8 and TRBJ1-5, with 7 bases fitting TRBD1. Germline CDR1 and CDR2: SGHVS and FQNEAQ. The V segment lost 5 bases and the J segment 0 bases; nucleotides outside the gene matches: 7. The length of the CDR3 is 16 residues. CDR3 sequence reads: CASSHDRAGSNQPQHF. CDR3 nucleotide sequence: TGTGCCAGCAGCCATGACAGGGCAGGTAGCAATCAGCCCCAGCATTTT. Supplemented by reference TRBV7-8 and TRBJ1-5, the full variable domain reads GAGVSQSPRYKVAKRGQDVALRCDPISGHVSLFWYQQALGQGPEFLTYFQNEAQLDKSGLPSDRFFAERPEGSVSTLKIQRTQQEDSAVYLCASSHDRAGSNQPQHFGDGTRLSIL.

This chain uses TRBV7-2 with TRBJ2-1; tentatively, D is TRBD2 (6 bases). CDR3 length equals 16 residues. From germline, CDR1 is SGHTA and CDR2 FQGNSA. Trimming pared 2 bases from V and 5 bases from J, leaving 16 bases between. CDR3 nucleotide sequence: TGTGCCAGCAGCTTACAATGGGGGGAGAGGGACAATGAGCAGTTCTTC. It encodes CASSLQWGERDNEQFF.

This clone was seen a handful of times. V is TRBV15 and J is TRBJ1-2; 8 bases map to TRBD1. The J segment lost 2 bases and the V segment lost 4 bases, leaving 3 bases of the junction unmatched. CDR3 length: 14 amino acids. CDR1 is LNHNV and CDR2 is YYDKDF in the germline V gene (reference sequence). The CDR3 spells CATSMWDRNYGYTF. DNA for the CDR3: TGTGCCACCAGCATGTGGGACAGGAACTATGGCTACACCTTC.

The chain has TRBV27 and TRBJ1-1; D call uncertain. The germline V and J ends were trimmed by 3 bases and 5 bases, with 13 bases remaining between them. Looked up from germline, CDR1 is MNHEY and CDR2 is SMNVEV (reference sequence). The CDR3 has 14 amino acids. The CDR3 protein is CASSFRVGGTEAFF. DNA of the CDR3: TGTGCCAGCAGTTTTCGGGTCGGAGGAACTGAAGCTTTCTTT.

V is TRBV5-1 and J is TRBJ2-7, with 7 bases aligning to TRBD1. Germline lookup yields CDR1 SGHRS and CDR2 YFSETQ. Trimming took 1 base from V and 3 from J; bases not matched to a gene: 7. This CDR3 contains 15 residues. CDR3: CASSLNPGQSYEQYF. CDR3 nucleotide sequence: TGCGCCAGCAGCTTGAATCCGGGACAGAGCTACGAGCAGTACTTC.

The gene calls are TRBV7-6 and TRBJ2-2; D is ambiguous. This CDR3 comprises 12 residues. CDR1 SGHVS and CDR2 FNYEAQ come from the germline V gene. V was pared by 2 bases and J by 6 bases, with 4 bases between. The CDR3: CASSLLPGELFF. The CDR3 DNA reads as TGTGCCAGCAGCTTACTCCCCGGGGAGCTGTTTTTT.